Here is one T cell receptor beta chain with its context. Its target is not known. Germline loops: CDR1 SGHVS, CDR2 FQNEAQ. The V segment lost 4 bases and the J segment 10 bases; nucleotides outside the gene matches: 8. The CDR3 has 15 amino acids. With a J-beta primer mix and a sample-barcoded 5' primer, a second PCR ran roughly 6 to 12 cycles. Per-sample output comprised a minimum of 2.5 million paired-end reads containing CDR3. In TCRdb, the 5' RACE reads were re-called with MiXCR into one record per CDR3 protein. The sample carries over a million distinct CDR3 sequences, around 45% recorded once. These data belong to a study of blood T cells in healthy people across ages. Study-wide results and limits: The recorded TCR beta diversity per million T cells decreased in a roughly linear manner with age. Naive T cell percentage and TCR beta diversity correlated strongly. Higher diversity, along with more naive CD4+ cells, distinguished long-lived donors from aged donors.

This chain connects TRBV7-8 to TRBJ1-6; 9 nucleotides match TRBD1. The clonotype was recovered from a woman aged 55-69 years in good health. The sequenced sample consisted of blood. The CDR3 DNA is TGTGCCAGCAGCTCCGGGACAGGGTCAGGGTCACCCCTCCACTTT. Translation: CASSSGTGSGSPLHF.